The 22 T cell receptor beta chains in this list originate from one sample, sequenced in a study of cytomegalovirus exposure and HLA in healthy donors. PCR was performed using 60 Vbeta and 13 Jbeta primers. Profiled with immunoSEQ multiplex PCR; TCRdb holds only in-frame clones, not every one. Here the sample spans 150,000 to 200,000 clones, approximately 72% being singletons. The sequenced sample was PBMCs. The receptors stem from a human donor in good health.

The chain is built from TRBV4-1 and TRBJ2-1; the match to TRBD2 covers 9 bases. V was pared by 1 base and J by 0 bases, with 10 bases of the junction left unmatched. Germline V gives CDR1 MGHRA, CDR2 YSYEKL. The CDR3 has 19 residues. CDR3: CASSQVSAGGPSSYNEQFF. CDR3 DNA sequence: TGCGCCAGCAGCCAAGTATCAGCGGGGGGCCCTAGCTCCTACAATGAGCAGTTCTTC.

V is TRBV7-6 and J is TRBJ2-1; TRBD2 matches at 10 bases. The J segment lost 7 bases and the V segment lost 4 bases, leaving 16 bases of the junction unmatched. In germline, CDR1 is SGHVS, CDR2 FNYEAQ. The CDR3 length is 18 residues. The CDR3 reads CASSSPGLAGALTNEQFF. CDR3 nucleotide sequence: TGTGCCAGCAGCTCCCCCGGGCTAGCGGGGGCCCTTACGAATGAGCAGTTCTTC.

The chain employs TRBV19 and TRBJ2-1, with a tentative D call TRBD2 (6 bases). Per germline, CDR1 LNHDA and CDR2 SQIVND (reference sequence). The CDR3 is 15 residues long. Trimming left V 3 bases short and J 5 bases short, with 14 bases between. CDR3 sequence reads: CASSIQLSGHNEQFF. Written as DNA, the CDR3 is TGTGCCAGTAGTATCCAACTTAGCGGCCACAATGAGCAGTTCTTC.

The rearrangement joins TRBV2 to TRBJ1-1, with 8 bases lining up with TRBD1. CDR3 length: 15 residues. CDR1 SNHLY and CDR2 FYNNEI come from the germline V gene. The J segment lost 5 bases and the V segment lost 4 bases, leaving 9 bases of the junction unmatched. The CDR3 is CASSALKQGGTEAFF. CDR3 DNA: TGTGCCAGCAGTGCGTTGAAACAGGGGGGGACTGAAGCTTTCTTT.

The table lists this clone with a count of one. The CDR3 is CASSLGANYGYTF. In nucleotides, the CDR3 is TGTGCCAGCAGTTTGGGGGCCAACTATGGCTACACCTTC. The chain has TRBV6-5 and TRBJ1-2, with a weak D call TRBD1 (6 bases). V was clipped by 4 bases and J by 2 bases, with 8 bases between them. Looked up from germline, CDR1 is MNHEY and CDR2 is SVGAGI. This CDR3 is built from 13 residues.

The chain combines TRBV9 with TRBJ2-2, with D possibly TRBD2 on 6 matching bases. The CDR3 has 13 amino acids. The V end was cut by 2 bases, the J end by 8 bases, with 10 bases between. The germline CDR1 and CDR2 sequences are SGDLS and YYNGEE. This chain's CDR3 is CASSVTSWGELFF. The CDR3, as DNA: TGTGCCAGCAGCGTGACTAGTTGGGGGGAGCTGTTTTTT.

The rearrangement joins TRBV5-1 to TRBJ2-5, with 9 bases that match TRBD1. Germline trimming cut 4 bases from V and 5 bases from J; bases unmatched to any gene: 3. The CDR3 is made up of 13 amino acids. CDR1 is SGHRS, CDR2 YFSETQ, per germline. The CDR3 sequence is CASSQGQGETQYF. In DNA form, the CDR3 reads TGCGCCAGCAGCCAGGGACAGGGTGAGACCCAGTACTTC.

This clone occurred a few times. The V gene is TRBV6-5, the J gene TRBJ1-5; TRBD1 might be the D (6 bases). The V and J ends lost 5 bases and 9 bases respectively, with 17 bases between them. CDR3 length: 14 residues. CDR1 is MNHEY and CDR2 is SVGAGI in the germline V gene. CDR3 DNA sequence: TGTGCCAGCAGTGATGACAGGCTCGGTCGGCCCCAGCATTTT. Its protein product is CASSDDRLGRPQHF.

This chain uses TRBV7-2 with TRBJ1-5; no clear D gene. The CDR3 sequence is 17 residues long. CDR1 and CDR2 from the germline V gene are SGHTA and FQGNSA. V was shortened by 1 base and J by 2 bases, with 15 bases between the two germline ends. The CDR3, as DNA: TGTGCCAGCAGCTTAGACGGGGTGGTGATAGGCAATCAGCCCCAGCATTTT. As protein: CASSLDGVVIGNQPQHF.

The rearrangement links TRBV6-1 to TRBJ1-3, with D possibly being TRBD1 (5 bases). Germline values: CDR1 MNHNS, CDR2 SASEGT. V was shortened by 5 bases and J by 0 bases, with 11 bases between the two germline ends. The CDR3 contains 15 residues. CDR3 in DNA: TGTGCCAGCAGTCGCGGAGGGGACTCTGGAAACACCATATATTTT. It codes for CASSRGGDSGNTIYF.

The chain employs TRBV14 and TRBJ2-3; the D gene is possibly TRBD1 (6 bases). The length of the CDR3 is 14 residues. Germline V gene lookup returns CDR1 SGHDN and CDR2 FVKESK. Trimming removed 6 bases from V and 4 bases from J, with 14 bases in between. For the CDR3, the DNA is TGTGCCAGCAGACCTCAGGGGACGTCAGATACGCAGTATTTT. Translation gives CASRPQGTSDTQYF.

The rearrangement links TRBV14 to TRBJ1-2, with D possibly matching TRBD1 (5 bases). CDR3 size: 14 residues. Looked up from germline, CDR1 is SGHDN and CDR2 is FVKESK. With 2 bases removed from V and 4 bases from J, the gap between germline ends came to 11 bases. CDR3 sequence reads: CASSQLTGGYGYTF. CDR3 nucleotides: TGTGCCAGCAGCCAACTCACGGGGGGCTATGGCTACACCTTC.

The table lists this clone with a few counts. The chain has TRBV15 and TRBJ1-6; no clear D. Trimming took 5 bases from V and 6 from J, leaving 17 bases between them. CDR3 length: 16 amino acids. Germline loops: CDR1 LNHNV, CDR2 YYDKDF (reference sequence). CDR3 protein: CATSARAVISNSPLHF. CDR3 nucleotides: TGTGCCACCAGCGCGAGGGCGGTAATTAGTAATTCACCCCTCCACTTT.

This clone was seen more than once but under ten times. CDR3 sequence (DNA): TGTGCCAGCAGAACCGACTTTAACACAGGGAGCGACACTGAAGCTTTCTTT. Protein sequence: CASRTDFNTGSDTEAFF. The chain joins TRBV11-2 to TRBJ1-1, with D possibly being TRBD1 (6 bases). This CDR3 is 17 amino acids long. Germline CDR1 is SGHAT and CDR2 is FQNNGV. Trimming took off 6 bases at V and 3 bases at J, with 23 bases between the two ends.

The chain combines TRBV9 with TRBJ1-2, with 8 bases aligning to TRBD1. V lost 4 bases to trimming and J lost 6 bases; unmatched junction nucleotides: 8. CDR1 is SGDLS, CDR2 YYNGEE, per germline. This CDR3 is built from 14 residues. The CDR3: CASSPDRGSNGYTF. In nucleotides, the CDR3 is TGTGCCAGCAGCCCAGACAGGGGCTCGAATGGCTACACCTTC.

Only a few counts were recorded for this clone. V is TRBV7-2 and J is TRBJ2-7; possible D gene TRBD1, 7 bases. From germline, CDR1 is SGHTA and CDR2 FQGNSA. The CDR3 totals 16 residues. The V end lost 4 bases, the J end lost 3 bases, and 19 bases lay between the germline ends. The CDR3 DNA is TGTGCCAGCAGCTACTCAACAGGGGAAGCGGGCTACGAGCAGTACTTC. This sequence encodes CASSYSTGEAGYEQYF.

The chain is built from TRBV6-4 and TRBJ1-2; the match to TRBD1 covers 8 bases. CDR3 length equals 14 residues. Trimming took 9 bases from V and 0 from J; bases not matched to a gene: 6. CDR1 MRHNA and CDR2 SNTAGT come from the germline V gene. DNA of the CDR3: TGTGCCAGGACAGACAGGGGCGCTAACTATGGCTACACCTTC. Amino acid sequence: CARTDRGANYGYTF.

The rearrangement joins TRBV7-3 to TRBJ2-3, with 9 bases aligning to TRBD1. The CDR3 is 17 residues long. Per the germline V gene, CDR1 is SGHTA and CDR2 is FQGTGA. Unmatched junction bases numbered 9, after V lost 2 bases and J lost 3 bases. CDR3 coding DNA: TGTGCCAGCAGCTTAGGGTTACCGGGACAGGGAACAGATACGCAGTATTTT. The encoded protein is CASSLGLPGQGTDTQYF. The full variable domain, rest sourced from reference TRBV7-3 and TRBJ2-3, is GAGVSQTPSNKVTEKGKYVELRCDPISGHTALYWYRQSLGQGPEFLIYFQGTGAADDSGLPNDRFFAVRPEGSVSTLKIQRTERGDSAVYLCASSLGLPGQGTDTQYFGPGTRLTVL.

This clone has only one observation. The chain employs TRBV7-2 and TRBJ2-3; D ambiguous. Germline values: CDR1 SGHTA, CDR2 FQGNSA. This CDR3 has 13 amino acids. V lost 6 bases, J lost 6 bases, and 13 bases lay in between. Here the CDR3 reads CASSSMVGDTQYF. DNA of the CDR3: TGTGCCAGCAGTAGCATGGTCGGGGATACGCAGTATTTT.

The CDR3 DNA reads as TGTGCCAGCAGCTCGGAACAGGGGGATGGCTACACCTTC. This gives the protein CASSSEQGDGYTF. The rearrangement joins TRBV13 to TRBJ1-2; 8 bases match TRBD1. CDR1 is PRHDT and CDR2 is FYEKMQ in the germline V gene (reference sequence). Trimming cost V 4 bases and J 6 bases; bases outside gene matches: 4. The CDR3 has 13 amino acids. The full variable domain, its missing parts supplied by reference TRBV13 and TRBJ1-2, is AAGVIQSPRHLIKEKRETATLKCYPIPRHDTVYWYQQGPGQDPQFLISFYEKMQSDKGSIPDRFSAQQFSDYHSELNMSSLELGDSALYFCASSSEQGDGYTFGSGTRLTVV.

This rearrangement joins TRBV28 to TRBJ2-3, with 11 bases matching TRBD2. Germline CDR1 reads MDHEN; CDR2 reads SYDVKM. The CDR3 contains 15 residues. Trimming cost V 2 bases and J 8 bases; bases outside gene matches: 6. DNA of the CDR3: TGTGCCAGCAGTTTAGGGGGACTAGCGGAGAGTACGCAGTATTTT. Translated: CASSLGGLAESTQYF. Drawing the rest from reference TRBV28 and TRBJ2-3, the complete variable domain is DVKVTQSSRYLVKRTGEKVFLECVQDMDHENMFWYRQDPGLGLRLIYFSYDVKMKEKGDIPEGYSVSREKKERFSLILESASTNQTSMYLCASSLGGLAESTQYFGPGTRLTVL.

In its sample, this clone was seen a few times. The chain employs TRBV7-3 and TRBJ2-3; the match to TRBD2 covers 12 bases. CDR1 and CDR2 from the germline V gene are SGHTA and FQGTGA. Trimming at V came to 4 bases and at J to 3 bases, leaving 2 bases not matched to a gene. The CDR3 consists of 15 residues. The CDR3 DNA sequence: TGTGCCAGCAGCTCGACTAGCGGGGGAACAGATACGCAGTATTTT. Protein product: CASSSTSGGTDTQYF.